This T cell receptor (beta chain) derives from a study of shared clonotypes between healthy human individuals. Remarks on this clone: What it binds is not known.

Investigators spread the genomic DNA of each subset evenly over several immunoSEQ plates. Sorted-subset replicate PCR reactions contained about 200 ng DNA, corresponding to approximately 30,000 T cell genomes. Assay used: immunoSEQ multiplex PCR; TCRdb lists only in-frame clones, some missing. The data hold 1.5 million to 2.5 million clones, with around 96% observed a single time. CD8 cells classed as naive were CD45RO-negative and positively selected for CCR7, excluding terminally differentiated effector memory CD45RA+ cells. Study observations and caveats: Sharing across several donors was seen in 5% to 5.5% of naive CD4 clonotypes.

CDR1 and CDR2 (germline): MNHNY, SVGAGI (reference sequence). The V end lost 0 bases, the J end lost 8 bases, and 13 bases lay between the germline ends. The CDR3 contains 15 residues. The V gene is TRBV6-6, the J gene TRBJ2-2; D gene ambiguous. The sample comprised naive CD8+ T cells sorted from blood. The sequence was collected from a young man in good health. The CDR3 coding sequence is TGTGCCAGCAGTTACTCCACCTCGGGTCCGGGGGAGCTGTTTTTT. Translating it yields CASSYSTSGPGELFF.